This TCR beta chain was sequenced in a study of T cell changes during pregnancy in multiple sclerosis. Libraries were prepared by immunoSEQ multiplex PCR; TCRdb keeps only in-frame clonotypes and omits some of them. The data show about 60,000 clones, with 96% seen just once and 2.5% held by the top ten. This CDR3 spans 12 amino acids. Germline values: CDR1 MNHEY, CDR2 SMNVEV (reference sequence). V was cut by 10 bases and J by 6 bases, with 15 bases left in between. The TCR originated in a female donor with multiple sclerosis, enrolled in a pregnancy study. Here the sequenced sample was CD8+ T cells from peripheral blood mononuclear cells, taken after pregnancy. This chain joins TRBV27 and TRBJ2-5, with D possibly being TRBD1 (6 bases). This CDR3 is CATWHRDQTQYF. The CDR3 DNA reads TGTGCCACCTGGCACAGGGACCAGACCCAGTACTTC.